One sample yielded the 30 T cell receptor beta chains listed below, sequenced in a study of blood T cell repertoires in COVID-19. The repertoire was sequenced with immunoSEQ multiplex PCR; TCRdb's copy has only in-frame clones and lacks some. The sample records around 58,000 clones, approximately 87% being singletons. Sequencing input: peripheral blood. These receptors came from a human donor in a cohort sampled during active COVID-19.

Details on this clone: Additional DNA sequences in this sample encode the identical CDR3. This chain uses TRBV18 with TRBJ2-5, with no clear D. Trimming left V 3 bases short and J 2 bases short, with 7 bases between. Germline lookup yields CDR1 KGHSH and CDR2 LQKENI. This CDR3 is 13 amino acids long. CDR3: CASSPGQQETQYF. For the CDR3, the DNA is TGTGCCAGCTCACCTGGCCAACAAGAGACCCAGTACTTC.

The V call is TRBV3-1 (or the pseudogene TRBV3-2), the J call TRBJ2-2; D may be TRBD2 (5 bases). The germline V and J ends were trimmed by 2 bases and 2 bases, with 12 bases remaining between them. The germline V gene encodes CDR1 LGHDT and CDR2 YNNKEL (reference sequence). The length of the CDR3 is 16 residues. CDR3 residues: CASSQRTGRNTGELFF. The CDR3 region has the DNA TGTGCCAGCAGCCAAAGAACTGGGAGAAACACCGGGGAGCTGTTTTTT.

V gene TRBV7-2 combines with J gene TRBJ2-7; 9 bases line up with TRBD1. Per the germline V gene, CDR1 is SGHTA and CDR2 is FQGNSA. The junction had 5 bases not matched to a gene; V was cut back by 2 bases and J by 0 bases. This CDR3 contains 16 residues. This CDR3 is CASSLRDRASSYEQYF. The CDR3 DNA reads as TGTGCCAGCAGCTTACGGGACAGGGCCAGCTCCTACGAGCAGTACTTC.

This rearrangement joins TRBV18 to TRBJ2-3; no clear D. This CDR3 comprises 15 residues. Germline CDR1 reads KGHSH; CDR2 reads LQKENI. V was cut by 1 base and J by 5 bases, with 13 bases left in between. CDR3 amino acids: CASSPHPIAKDTQYF. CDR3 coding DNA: TGTGCCAGCTCACCACATCCCATAGCTAAAGATACGCAGTATTTT.

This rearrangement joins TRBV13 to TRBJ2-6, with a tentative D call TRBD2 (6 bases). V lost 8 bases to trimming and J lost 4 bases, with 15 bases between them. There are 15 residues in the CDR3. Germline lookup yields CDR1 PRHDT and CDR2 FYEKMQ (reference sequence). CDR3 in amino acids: CASLDGGRGANVLTF. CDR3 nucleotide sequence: TGTGCCAGCCTGGACGGGGGACGCGGGGCCAACGTCCTGACTTTC.

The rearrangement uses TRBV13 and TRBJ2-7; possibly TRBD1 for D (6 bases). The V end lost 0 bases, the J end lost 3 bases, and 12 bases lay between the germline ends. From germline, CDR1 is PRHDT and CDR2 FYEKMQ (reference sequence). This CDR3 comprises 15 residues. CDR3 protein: CASSLGGARIYEQYF. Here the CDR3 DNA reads TGTGCCAGCAGCTTAGGGGGGGCAAGGATCTACGAGCAGTACTTC.

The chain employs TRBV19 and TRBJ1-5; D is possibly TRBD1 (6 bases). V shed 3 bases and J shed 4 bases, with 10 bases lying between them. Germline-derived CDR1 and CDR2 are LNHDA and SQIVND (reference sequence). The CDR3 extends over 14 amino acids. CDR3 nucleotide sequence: TGTGCCAGTAGTATGGGGAGGGGGAATCAGCCCCAGCATTTT. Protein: CASSMGRGNQPQHF.

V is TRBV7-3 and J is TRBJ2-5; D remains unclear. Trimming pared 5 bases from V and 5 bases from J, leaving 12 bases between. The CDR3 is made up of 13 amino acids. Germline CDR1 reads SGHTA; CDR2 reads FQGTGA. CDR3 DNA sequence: TGTGCCAGCAGCCCTGGTGGGCTGGAGACCCAGTACTTC. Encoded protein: CASSPGGLETQYF.

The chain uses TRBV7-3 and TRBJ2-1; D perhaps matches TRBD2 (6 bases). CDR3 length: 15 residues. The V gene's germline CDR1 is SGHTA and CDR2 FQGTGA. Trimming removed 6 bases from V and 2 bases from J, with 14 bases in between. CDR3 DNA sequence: TGTGCCAGCAGTCAGGAGGGCCAACCCTACAATGAGCAGTTCTTC. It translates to CASSQEGQPYNEQFF.

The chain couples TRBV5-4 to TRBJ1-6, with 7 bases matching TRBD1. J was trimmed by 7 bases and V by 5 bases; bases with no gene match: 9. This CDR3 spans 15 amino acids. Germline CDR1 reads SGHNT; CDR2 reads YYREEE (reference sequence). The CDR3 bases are TGTGCCAGCAGGACAGGGCCGACTCGGAATTCACCCCTCCACTTT. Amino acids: CASRTGPTRNSPLHF.

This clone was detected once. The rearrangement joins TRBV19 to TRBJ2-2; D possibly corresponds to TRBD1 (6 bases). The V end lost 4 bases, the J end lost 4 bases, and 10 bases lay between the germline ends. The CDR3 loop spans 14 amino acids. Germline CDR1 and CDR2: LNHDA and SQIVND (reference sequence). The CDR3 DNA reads TGTGCCAGTAGTACCCCAGGGGCCACCGGGGAGCTGTTTTTT. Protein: CASSTPGATGELFF.

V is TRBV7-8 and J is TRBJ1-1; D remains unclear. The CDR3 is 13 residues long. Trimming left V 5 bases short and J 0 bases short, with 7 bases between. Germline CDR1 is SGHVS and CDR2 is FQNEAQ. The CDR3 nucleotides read TGTGCCAGCAGCCCTACTCTGAACACTGAAGCTTTCTTT. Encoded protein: CASSPTLNTEAFF.

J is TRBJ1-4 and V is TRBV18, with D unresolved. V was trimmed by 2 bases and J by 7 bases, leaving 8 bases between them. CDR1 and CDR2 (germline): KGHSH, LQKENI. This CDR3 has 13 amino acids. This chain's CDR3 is CASSPGLSEKLFF. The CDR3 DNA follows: TGTGCCAGCTCACCAGGGCTTTCTGAAAAACTGTTTTTT.

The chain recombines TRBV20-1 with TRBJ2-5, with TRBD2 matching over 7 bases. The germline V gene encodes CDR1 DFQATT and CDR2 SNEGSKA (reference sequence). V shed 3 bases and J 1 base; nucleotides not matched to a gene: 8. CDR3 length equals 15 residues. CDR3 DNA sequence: TGCAGTGCTAGTGGTGCGCCTAGCGGCCAAGAGACCCAGTACTTC. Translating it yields CSASGAPSGQETQYF.

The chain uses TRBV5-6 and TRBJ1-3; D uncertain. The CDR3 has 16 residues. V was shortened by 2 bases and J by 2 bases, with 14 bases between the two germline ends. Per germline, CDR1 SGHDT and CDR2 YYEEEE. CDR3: CASSLRLEVPGNTIYF. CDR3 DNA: TGTGCCAGCAGCTTACGTTTAGAGGTGCCTGGAAACACCATATATTTT.

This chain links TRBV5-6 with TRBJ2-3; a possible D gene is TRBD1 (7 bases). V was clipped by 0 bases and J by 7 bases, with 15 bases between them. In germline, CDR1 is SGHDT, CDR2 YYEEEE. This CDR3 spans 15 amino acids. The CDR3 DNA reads TGTGCCAGCAGCTTGGAGGGAGCAGGGGGGCATACGCAGTATTTT. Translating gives CASSLEGAGGHTQYF.

CDR3 bases: TGTGCCAGCAGCTCTAGCAGCCAAGAGACCCAGTACTTC. Encoded protein: CASSSSSQETQYF. The gene calls are TRBV7-2 and TRBJ2-5, with a tentative D call TRBD2 (5 bases). V lost 4 bases to trimming and J lost 1 base, with 7 bases between them. Germline CDR1 SGHTA, CDR2 FQGNSA. The CDR3 totals 13 residues.

The CDR3 DNA sequence: TGTGCCAGCAGCTTCACCCCCATTAGGGGCCGTGAGCAGTTCTTC. Translation: CASSFTPIRGREQFF. The genes are TRBV7-2 and TRBJ2-1, with D possibly TRBD1 on 5 matching bases. Germline assignment: CDR1 SGHTA and CDR2 FQGNSA. This CDR3 region has 15 residues. The V end was cut by 3 bases, the J end by 9 bases, with 18 bases between.

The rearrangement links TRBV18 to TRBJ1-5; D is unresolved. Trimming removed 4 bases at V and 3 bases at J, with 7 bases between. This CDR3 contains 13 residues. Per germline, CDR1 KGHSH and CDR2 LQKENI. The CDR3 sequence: CASSLTANQPQHF. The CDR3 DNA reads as TGTGCCAGCTCACTAACAGCCAATCAGCCCCAGCATTTT. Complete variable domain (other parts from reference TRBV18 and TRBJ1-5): NAGVMQNPRHLVRRRGQEARLRCSPMKGHSHVYWYRQLPEEGLKFMVYLQKENIIDESGMPKERFSAEFPKEGPSILRIQQVVRGDSAAYFCASSLTANQPQHFGDGTRLSIL.

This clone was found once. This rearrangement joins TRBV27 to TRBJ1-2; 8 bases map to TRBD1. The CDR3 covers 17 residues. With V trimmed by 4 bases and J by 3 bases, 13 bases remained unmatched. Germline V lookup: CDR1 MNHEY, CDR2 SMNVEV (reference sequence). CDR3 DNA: TGTGCCAGCAGTTGGAACTATCCTGACAGGGGACACTATGGCTACACCTTC. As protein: CASSWNYPDRGHYGYTF.

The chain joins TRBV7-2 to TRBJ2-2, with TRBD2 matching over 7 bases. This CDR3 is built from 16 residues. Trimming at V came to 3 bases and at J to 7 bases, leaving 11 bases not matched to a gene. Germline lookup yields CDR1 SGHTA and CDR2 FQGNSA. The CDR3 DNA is TGTGCCAGCAGCTTGAGGTTCGGGGGGACGGTCGGGGAGCTGTTTTTT. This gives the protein CASSLRFGGTVGELFF. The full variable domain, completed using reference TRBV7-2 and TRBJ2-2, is GAGVSQSPSNKVTEKGKDVELRCDPISGHTALYWYRQSLGQGLEFLIYFQGNSAPDKSGLPSDRFSAERTGGSVSTLTIQRTQQEDSAVYLCASSLRFGGTVGELFFGEGSRLTVL.

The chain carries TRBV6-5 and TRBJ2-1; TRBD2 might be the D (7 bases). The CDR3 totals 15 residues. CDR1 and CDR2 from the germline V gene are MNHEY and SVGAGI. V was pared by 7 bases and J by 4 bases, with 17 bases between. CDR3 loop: CASNTGGPKYNEQFF. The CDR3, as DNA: TGTGCCAGCAATACCGGGGGGCCAAAGTACAATGAGCAGTTCTTC.

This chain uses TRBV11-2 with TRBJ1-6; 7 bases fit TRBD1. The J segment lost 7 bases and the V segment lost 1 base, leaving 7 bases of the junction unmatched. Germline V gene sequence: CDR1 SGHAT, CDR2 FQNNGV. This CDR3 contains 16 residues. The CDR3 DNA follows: TGTGCCAGCAGCTTAGCCGGGACAGTCAACAATTCACCCCTCCACTTT. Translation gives CASSLAGTVNNSPLHF.

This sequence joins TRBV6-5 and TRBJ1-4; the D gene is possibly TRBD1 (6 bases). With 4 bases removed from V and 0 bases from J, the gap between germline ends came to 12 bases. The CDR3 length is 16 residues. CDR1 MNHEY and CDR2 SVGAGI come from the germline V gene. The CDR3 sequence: CASSSGQLATNEKLFF. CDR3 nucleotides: TGTGCCAGCAGTTCGGGACAACTCGCAACTAATGAAAAACTGTTTTTT.

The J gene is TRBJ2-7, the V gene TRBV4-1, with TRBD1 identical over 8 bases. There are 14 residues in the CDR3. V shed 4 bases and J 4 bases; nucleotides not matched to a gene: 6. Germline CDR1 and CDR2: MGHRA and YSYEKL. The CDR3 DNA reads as TGCGCCAGCAGCCCGACAGGGGAAGGGTACGAGCAGTACTTC. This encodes CASSPTGEGYEQYF.

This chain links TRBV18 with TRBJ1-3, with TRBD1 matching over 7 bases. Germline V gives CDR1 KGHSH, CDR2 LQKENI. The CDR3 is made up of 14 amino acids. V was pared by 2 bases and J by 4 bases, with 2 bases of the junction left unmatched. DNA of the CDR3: TGTGCCAGCTCACCAGGGACAGAGGGAAACACCATATATTTT. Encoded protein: CASSPGTEGNTIYF.

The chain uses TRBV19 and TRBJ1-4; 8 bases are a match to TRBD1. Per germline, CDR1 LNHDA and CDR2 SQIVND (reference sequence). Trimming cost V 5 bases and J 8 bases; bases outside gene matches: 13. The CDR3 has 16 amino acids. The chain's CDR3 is CASSRAAQGVREKLFF. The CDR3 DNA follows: TGTGCCAGTAGTCGGGCCGCACAGGGGGTAAGGGAAAAACTGTTTTTT.

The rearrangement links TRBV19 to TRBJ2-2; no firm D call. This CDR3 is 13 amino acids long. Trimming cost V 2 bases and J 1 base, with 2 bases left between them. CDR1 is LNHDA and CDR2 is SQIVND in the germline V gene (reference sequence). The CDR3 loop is CASSIQNTGELFF. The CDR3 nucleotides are TGTGCCAGTAGTATACAGAACACCGGGGAGCTGTTTTTT.

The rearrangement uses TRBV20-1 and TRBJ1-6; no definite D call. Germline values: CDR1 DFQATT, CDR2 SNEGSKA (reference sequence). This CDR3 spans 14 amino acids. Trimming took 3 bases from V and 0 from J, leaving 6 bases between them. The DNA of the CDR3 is TGCAGTGCTAGTCCCAACTCCTATAATTCACCCCTCCACTTT. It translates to CSASPNSYNSPLHF.

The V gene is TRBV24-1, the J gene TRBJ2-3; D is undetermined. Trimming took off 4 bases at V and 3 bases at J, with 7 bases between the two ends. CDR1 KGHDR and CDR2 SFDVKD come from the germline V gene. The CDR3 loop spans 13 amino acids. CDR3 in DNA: TGTGCCACCAGTGAACCTACTACAGATACGCAGTATTTT. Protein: CATSEPTTDTQYF.